Presented here are 23 T cell receptor beta chains from one specimen sequenced in a study of blood T cell repertoires in COVID-19. Using immunoSEQ multiplex PCR, the repertoire was profiled, and TCRdb retains in-frame clones only, with some absent. The sample lists tens of thousands of clones, around 90% occurring once. Material: peripheral blood. Receptors were obtained from a woman aged 65 to 85 with active COVID-19.

This chain connects TRBV5-1 to TRBJ2-2; TRBD2 matches at 9 bases. Losses at the gene ends were 3 bases for V and 6 bases for J; bases not matched to a gene: 6. Germline lookup yields CDR1 SGHRS and CDR2 YFSETQ. The CDR3 runs 15 residues. CDR3 sequence (DNA): TGCGCCAGCAGCTCCCTAGCGGGGAAGGCCGGGGAGCTGTTTTTT. This sequence encodes CASSSLAGKAGELFF.

The rearrangement uses TRBV4-2 and TRBJ2-2; D possibly corresponds to TRBD2 (6 bases). The germline V gene encodes CDR1 LGHNA and CDR2 YNFKEQ. With 1 base removed from V and 2 bases from J, the gap between germline ends came to 11 bases. The CDR3 consists of 16 residues. This CDR3 reads CASSQVGDLNTGELFF. The CDR3 region has the DNA TGTGCCAGCAGCCAAGTGGGGGACTTAAACACCGGGGAGCTGTTTTTT.

V usage is TRBV7-2 and J usage is TRBJ2-5; the D gene is possibly TRBD1 (6 bases). CDR1 and CDR2 from the germline V gene are SGHTA and FQGNSA. V lost 5 bases to trimming and J lost 0 bases, with 10 bases between them. This CDR3 spans 14 amino acids. The CDR3 loop reads CASSTDRYQETQYF. For the CDR3, the DNA is TGTGCCAGCAGCACCGACAGGTACCAAGAGACCCAGTACTTC.

In this sample, this clone turned up once. The chain employs TRBV6-5 and TRBJ1-2; D perhaps matches TRBD1 (5 bases). Trimming removed 4 bases at V and 4 bases at J, with 19 bases between. CDR1 is MNHEY, CDR2 SVGAGI, per germline. This CDR3 has 16 amino acids. In DNA form, the CDR3 reads TGTGCCAGCAGTTTTCATCAGGGTCGCCTCACCTATGGCTACACCTTC. Protein sequence: CASSFHQGRLTYGYTF.

The V gene is TRBV7-9, the J gene TRBJ1-6; 10 nucleotides agree with TRBD1. The CDR3 sequence is 17 residues long. Unmatched junction bases numbered 11, after V lost 2 bases and J lost 10 bases. Germline CDR1 SEHNR, CDR2 FQNEAQ (reference sequence). CDR3 in DNA: TGTGCCAGCAGCTTAAGAGCGACAGGGGGCTCTGGATCACCCCTCCACTTT. This translates into CASSLRATGGSGSPLHF.

The chain is built from TRBV7-2 and TRBJ1-4; TRBD1 might be the D (5 bases). Germline V gene lookup returns CDR1 SGHTA and CDR2 FQGNSA. V lost 5 bases, J lost 1 base, and 8 bases lay in between. The CDR3 sequence is 14 residues long. The CDR3 DNA follows: TGTGCCAGCAGCCTAGACAGAACTAATGAAAAACTGTTTTTT. This encodes CASSLDRTNEKLFF.

The chain couples TRBV9 to TRBJ2-2; 7 bases align to TRBD1. With 4 bases clipped from V and 0 bases from J, the junction kept 3 bases outside the gene matches. Germline assignment: CDR1 SGDLS and CDR2 YYNGEE. The CDR3 runs to 15 residues. CDR3 nucleotides: TGTGCCAGCAGCCGAGGGACAGCGAACACCGGGGAGCTGTTTTTT. Translating it yields CASSRGTANTGELFF.

The chain links TRBV28 to TRBJ1-3; a possible D gene is TRBD1 (6 bases). CDR1 and CDR2 from the germline V gene are MDHEN and SYDVKM. This CDR3 contains 15 residues. The ends were cut back, 7 bases at V and 3 bases at J, with 16 bases in the middle. CDR3 residues: CASTTGGGGGNTIYF. CDR3 nucleotide sequence: TGTGCCAGCACCACCGGCGGGGGCGGTGGAAACACCATATATTTT.

The chain uses TRBV15 and TRBJ1-6, with D possibly TRBD1 on 6 matching bases. V lost 1 base, J lost 9 bases, and 16 bases lay in between. The CDR3 sequence is 16 residues long. Germline CDR1 is LNHNV and CDR2 is YYDKDF (reference sequence). CDR3 residues: CATSRGKGGEISPLHF. CDR3 DNA sequence: TGTGCCACCAGCAGAGGGAAGGGGGGGGAAATTTCACCCCTCCACTTT.

J is TRBJ2-3 and V is TRBV5-1; 9 bases are shared with TRBD2. CDR3 length: 16 residues. The germline V gene encodes CDR1 SGHRS and CDR2 YFSETQ. Trimming at V came to 4 bases and at J to 0 bases, leaving 6 bases not matched to a gene. The CDR3 DNA is TGCGCCAGCAGCACCCAGACTAGCGGAAGCACAGATACGCAGTATTTT. It translates to CASSTQTSGSTDTQYF.

DNA of the CDR3: TGTGCCAGCAGCTTGGGCGGGGGCGGCCAATTGGAGACCCAGTACTTC. It specifies CASSLGGGGQLETQYF. This rearrangement joins TRBV5-4 to TRBJ2-5; TRBD2 might be the D (7 bases). This CDR3 has 16 residues. Germline values: CDR1 SGHNT, CDR2 YYREEE (reference sequence). V was clipped by 0 bases and J by 5 bases, with 17 bases between them.

The V and J genes are TRBV11-3 and TRBJ1-1; tentatively, D is TRBD1 (5 bases). Germline V gene data show CDR1 as SGHNT and CDR2 as YENEEA. Trimming stripped 5 bases from V and 4 bases from J, with 17 bases between. The CDR3 totals 15 residues. As DNA, the CDR3 is TGTGCCAGCAGCACCGGGGGTAGCGGCACCACTGAAGCTTTCTTT. Translated: CASSTGGSGTTEAFF.

This clone was seen once. The genes are TRBV5-4 and TRBJ2-3; 8 bases agree with TRBD1. Trimming took 4 bases from V and 2 from J; bases not matched to a gene: 9. Germline values: CDR1 SGHNT, CDR2 YYREEE (reference sequence). The CDR3 covers 16 residues. CDR3 DNA sequence: TGTGCCAGCAGCCCAGTCCGGACAGGGTCCACAGATACGCAGTATTTT. This sequence encodes CASSPVRTGSTDTQYF.

The rearrangement links TRBV19 to TRBJ2-2; 7 nucleotides align to TRBD1. CDR1 and CDR2 from the germline V gene are LNHDA and SQIVND (reference sequence). The CDR3 length is 16 residues. J lost 5 bases, V lost 3 bases, and 9 bases had no gene match. The CDR3 DNA reads as TGTGCCAGTAGTATCTGGGAGAACAGGGGAACCGGGGAGCTGTTTTTT. It specifies CASSIWENRGTGELFF.

This clone has a handful of counts. The chain links TRBV6-6 to TRBJ2-5; D gene unclear. V lost 2 bases, J lost 5 bases, and 12 bases lay in between. The length of the CDR3 is 14 residues. Looked up from germline, CDR1 is MNHNY and CDR2 is SVGAGI (reference sequence). The CDR3 DNA sequence: TGTGCCAGCAGTTACGTTCGGGTCGGGGAGACCCAGTACTTC. It specifies CASSYVRVGETQYF.

The chain joins TRBV25-1 to TRBJ2-6; D possibly corresponds to TRBD1 (7 bases). Germline CDR1 MGHDK, CDR2 SYGVNS. V was pared by 6 bases and J by 0 bases, with 15 bases between. The CDR3 contains 17 residues. CDR3 DNA sequence: TGTGCCAGCAGCCCCTCAGGGGGGAGCTCTGGGGCCAACGTCCTGACTTTC. This codes for CASSPSGGSSGANVLTF.

V usage is TRBV24-1 and J usage is TRBJ2-2, with a possible D match to TRBD2 (6 bases). CDR3 length equals 16 residues. Trimming cost V 0 bases and J 4 bases, with 11 bases left between them. Germline assignment: CDR1 KGHDR and CDR2 SFDVKD. The CDR3, as DNA: TGTGCCACCAGTGATTTGGAGGGGCGGGGCACCGGGGAGCTGTTTTTT. Its translation is CATSDLEGRGTGELFF.

V is TRBV3-1 (or the pseudogene TRBV3-2) and J is TRBJ2-6; 7 bases align to TRBD2. Germline CDR1 is LGHDT and CDR2 is YNNKEL (reference sequence). CDR3 size: 17 residues. Trimming took 2 bases from V and 0 from J; bases not matched to a gene: 4. In DNA form, the CDR3 reads TGTGCCAGCAGCCAACTAGCGGCCCACTCTGGGGCCAACGTCCTGACTTTC. The encoded protein is CASSQLAAHSGANVLTF.

This clone was counted a single time. CDR3 DNA: TGTGCCAGCAGCCCACAACCCTTGGGGACTAGCGGACACGAGCAGTACTTC. It codes for CASSPQPLGTSGHEQYF. The chain has TRBV7-3 and TRBJ2-7; 11 bases map to TRBD2. The junction had 14 bases not matched to a gene; V was cut back by 5 bases and J by 5 bases. Germline CDR1 is SGHTA and CDR2 is FQGTGA. This CDR3 has 17 amino acids.

The chain joins TRBV6-5 to TRBJ2-3; 12 positions match TRBD2. The CDR3 is 14 amino acids. Trimming removed 5 bases from V and 7 bases from J; junction bases left unmatched: 4. Germline-derived CDR1 and CDR2 are MNHEY and SVGAGI. The CDR3 loop is CASSPSGGVHTQYF. CDR3 nucleotide sequence: TGTGCCAGCAGTCCTAGCGGGGGGGTACATACGCAGTATTTT.

The chain has TRBV19 and TRBJ2-1; 11 bases are a match to TRBD2. V was pared by 1 base and J by 7 bases, with 3 bases of the junction left unmatched. The V gene's germline CDR1 is LNHDA and CDR2 SQIVND (reference sequence). This CDR3 has 15 residues. The CDR3 DNA is TGTGCCAGTAGTATAGGACTAGCGGGGCGGAATGAGCAGTTCTTC. This gives the protein CASSIGLAGRNEQFF.

This chain joins TRBV28 and TRBJ1-2; 8 bases are shared with TRBD1. The CDR3 length is 18 residues. The V gene's germline CDR1 is MDHEN and CDR2 SYDVKM. V lost 1 base to trimming and J lost 4 bases; unmatched junction nucleotides: 14. In DNA form, the CDR3 reads TGTGCCAGCAGTTTATCCGGGTCAGGGGGCGGGATGGGCTATGGCTACACCTTC. It specifies CASSLSGSGGGMGYGYTF.

V and J are TRBV7-2 and TRBJ1-1, with 9 bases matching TRBD1. Germline lookup yields CDR1 SGHTA and CDR2 FQGNSA. Losses at the gene ends were 1 base for V and 5 bases for J; bases not matched to a gene: 5. This CDR3 region has 15 residues. As DNA, the CDR3 is TGTGCCAGCAGCTTAGACTCCGGGACAGGGACTGAAGCTTTCTTT. Translation gives CASSLDSGTGTEAFF.